The 3 T cell receptor beta chains listed next were all sequenced from one sample in a study of Tregs in tolerant kidney transplant recipients. The repertoire was sequenced with immunoSEQ multiplex PCR; TCRdb's copy has only in-frame clones and lacks some. The data contain fewer than 40,000 clones, 65% to 85% of them singletons. Their specific antigens are unknown. The source material was Tregs from blood cultured with allogeneic cells. These receptors originate from a human donor in good health.

This chain uses TRBV5-6 with TRBJ2-3, with D possibly TRBD1 on 6 matching bases. Germline V gene data show CDR1 as SGHDT and CDR2 as YYEEEE. V gave up 0 bases and J gave up 3 bases, with 14 bases separating them. This CDR3 has 16 amino acids. This chain's CDR3 is CASSLAGRGGTDTQYF. The CDR3 DNA reads TGTGCCAGCAGCTTGGCGGGCAGGGGTGGAACAGATACGCAGTATTTT. Using reference TRBV5-6 and TRBJ2-3 for the parts outside the CDR3, the full variable domain is DAGVTQSPTHLIKTRGQQVTLRCSPKSGHDTVSWYQQALGQGPQFIFQYYEEEERQRGNFPDRFSGHQFPNYSSELNVNALLLGDSALYLCASSLAGRGGTDTQYFGPGTRLTVL.

This sequence joins TRBV12-5 and TRBJ2-1; TRBD2 aligns across 7 bases. The junction had 2 bases not matched to a gene; V was cut back by 3 bases and J by 3 bases. This CDR3 region has 14 residues. In germline, CDR1 is LGHNT, CDR2 FRNRAP. The CDR3 loop reads CASGLSGIYNEQFF. In DNA, the CDR3 is TGTGCTAGTGGTTTAAGCGGGATCTACAATGAGCAGTTCTTC.

The chain is built from TRBV7-9 and TRBJ1-4; D gene uncertain. This CDR3 region has 13 residues. Looked up from germline, CDR1 is SEHNR and CDR2 is FQNEAQ (reference sequence). V lost 5 bases to trimming and J lost 8 bases, with 12 bases between them. The CDR3 reads CASSLAAGEKLFF. The CDR3 DNA reads TGTGCCAGCAGCCTGGCCGCGGGGGAAAAACTGTTTTTT.